Shown below are 19 T cell receptor beta chains from a single sample sequenced in a study of graft-versus-host responses after intestinal transplantation. No cognate antigen is known for these TCRs. The assay was immunoSEQ multiplex PCR, and TCRdb's table has in-frame clones only and misses some. This sample has 90,000 to 150,000 clones, with 85% to 95% found just once. This specimen consisted of unstimulated CD8+ T cells sorted from spleen or lymph node cells, obtained before intestinal transplant. Every receptor here comes from a human donor who received an intestinal transplant.

The rearrangement joins TRBV27 to TRBJ1-3; no clear D gene. The CDR3 spans 15 residues. Germline loops: CDR1 MNHEY, CDR2 SMNVEV (reference sequence). Between the trimmed V and J ends, which lost 0 bases and 5 bases, there was a span of 11 bases. CDR3 sequence: CASSLSPFGRNTIYF. CDR3 coding DNA: TGTGCCAGCAGTTTATCTCCCTTTGGTCGAAACACCATATATTTT.

This rearrangement joins TRBV5-1 to TRBJ2-7; D is unclear. V was shortened by 1 base and J by 3 bases, with 8 bases between the two germline ends. Looked up from germline, CDR1 is SGHRS and CDR2 is YFSETQ. This CDR3 is built from 13 residues. This CDR3 reads CASSLSYYYEQYF. The CDR3 DNA reads as TGCGCCAGCAGCTTGTCCTACTACTACGAGCAGTACTTC.

This clone was recorded only once. The chain links TRBV27 to TRBJ2-5, with D perhaps given as TRBD1 or TRBD2 (6 bases each). This CDR3 has 16 amino acids. The ends were cut back, 6 bases at V and 5 bases at J, with 22 bases in the middle. Germline V gene lookup returns CDR1 MNHEY and CDR2 SMNVEV (reference sequence). The CDR3, as DNA: TGTGCCAGCAGACAAACCGACAGGCTCCGGGGGGAGACCCAGTACTTC. This encodes CASRQTDRLRGETQYF.

The J gene is TRBJ1-2, the V gene TRBV19; D remains ambiguous. There are 14 residues in the CDR3. CDR1 and CDR2 from the germline V gene are LNHDA and SQIVND (reference sequence). V was shortened by 3 bases and J by 0 bases, with 8 bases between the two germline ends. The CDR3 sequence is CASSIGEANYGYTF. Here the CDR3 DNA reads TGTGCCAGTAGTATTGGGGAAGCTAACTATGGCTACACCTTC.

The chain couples TRBV5-6 to TRBJ2-3; D perhaps matches TRBD2 (5 bases). Germline V lookup: CDR1 SGHDT, CDR2 YYEEEE. The CDR3 is 15 amino acids. Between the trimmed V and J ends, which lost 6 bases and 0 bases, there was a span of 14 bases. CDR3 nucleotide sequence: TGTGCCAGCACCCCACTAGGGTGGAGCACAGATACGCAGTATTTT. It encodes CASTPLGWSTDTQYF.

The chain links TRBV9 to TRBJ2-7; D is perhaps TRBD1 (6 bases). CDR1 SGDLS and CDR2 YYNGEE come from the germline V gene. Trimming stripped 5 bases from V and 3 bases from J, with 15 bases between. This CDR3 contains 14 residues. The CDR3 is CASSLSEGDYEQYF. CDR3 nucleotides: TGTGCCAGCAGTCTCAGTGAGGGGGACTACGAGCAGTACTTC. Complete variable domain (other parts from reference TRBV9 and TRBJ2-7): DSGVTQTPKHLITATGQRVTLRCSPRSGDLSVYWYQQSLDQGLQFLIQYYNGEERAKGNILERFSAQQFPDLHSELNLSSLELGDSALYFCASSLSEGDYEQYFGPGTRLTVT.

This chain uses TRBV6-5 with TRBJ1-4, with D unresolved. Trimming removed 4 bases from V and 5 bases from J, with 8 bases in between. This CDR3 spans 13 amino acids. CDR1 MNHEY and CDR2 SVGAGI come from the germline V gene. The CDR3 loop is CASSWNLNEKLFF. CDR3 sequence (DNA): TGTGCCAGCAGTTGGAATCTGAATGAAAAACTGTTTTTT.

The chain combines TRBV4-1 with TRBJ2-7, with 9 bases matching TRBD1. V lost 1 base, J lost 3 bases, and 7 bases stayed unmatched. The CDR3 contains 16 residues. Germline values: CDR1 MGHRA, CDR2 YSYEKL. CDR3 in DNA: TGCGCCAGCAGCCAAGTTTCAGGACAGGGGCTCTACGAGCAGTACTTC. This gives the protein CASSQVSGQGLYEQYF.

The chain joins TRBV5-1 to TRBJ2-7; TRBD2 is a possible D gene (5 bases). This CDR3 is built from 13 residues. From germline, CDR1 is SGHRS and CDR2 YFSETQ. Trimming pared 0 bases from V and 4 bases from J, leaving 8 bases between. The CDR3 DNA follows: TGCGCCAGCAGCTTGGCTAGCAGTTACGAGCAGTACTTC. Its translation is CASSLASSYEQYF.

This chain joins TRBV19 and TRBJ1-2; D is perhaps TRBD1 (6 bases). V was pared by 3 bases and J by 7 bases, with 12 bases between. The CDR3 covers 13 residues. The germline CDR1 and CDR2 sequences are LNHDA and SQIVND (reference sequence). DNA of the CDR3: TGTGCCAGTAGTATGTGGGGGGCAGGTGGCTACACCTTC. Its protein is CASSMWGAGGYTF.

The rearrangement uses TRBV7-9 and TRBJ2-1; D tentatively reads TRBD1 or TRBD2 (5 bases each). The germline V and J ends were trimmed by 7 bases and 0 bases, with 16 bases remaining between them. The CDR3 is 16 amino acids. Germline V gene lookup returns CDR1 SEHNR and CDR2 FQNEAQ (reference sequence). The CDR3, as DNA: TGTGCCAGCATCCCCCTCGAGGGACCCTCCTACAATGAGCAGTTCTTC. This translates into CASIPLEGPSYNEQFF.

The chain has TRBV28 and TRBJ1-1, with unresolved D. From germline, CDR1 is MDHEN and CDR2 SYDVKM. This CDR3 contains 13 residues. V lost 10 bases to trimming and J lost 0 bases, with 12 bases between them. The CDR3 here is CATDTPLNTEAFF. Here the CDR3 DNA reads TGTGCCACCGACACCCCCTTGAACACTGAAGCTTTCTTT.

The chain uses TRBV28 and TRBJ2-7; 7 bases fit TRBD1. Germline assignment: CDR1 MDHEN and CDR2 SYDVKM. The V segment lost 5 bases and the J segment 0 bases; nucleotides outside the gene matches: 4. This CDR3 is 14 amino acids long. CDR3 nucleotides: TGTGCCAGCAGTCGGGACAGAAGCTCCTACGAGCAGTACTTC. Translation gives CASSRDRSSYEQYF.

The chain couples TRBV7-6 to TRBJ2-7; D gene unclear. Between the trimmed V and J ends, which lost 1 base and 0 bases, there was a span of 7 bases. This CDR3 is 14 amino acids long. CDR1 is SGHVS, CDR2 FNYEAQ, per germline. CDR3 residues: CASSLVESSYEQYF. The CDR3 DNA is TGTGCCAGCAGCTTAGTGGAGAGCTCCTACGAGCAGTACTTC.

The chain uses TRBV27 and TRBJ2-5, with TRBD2 matching 14 bases. J lost 2 bases, V lost 6 bases, and 11 bases had no gene match. CDR3 size: 18 residues. Germline V gene sequence: CDR1 MNHEY, CDR2 SMNVEV (reference sequence). In nucleotides, the CDR3 is TGTGCCAGCAGAGGCGGGACTAGCGGGAGCCCCGTGCAAGAGACCCAGTACTTC. As protein: CASRGGTSGSPVQETQYF.

V gene TRBV11-2 combines with J gene TRBJ2-2; a possible D gene is TRBD1 (5 bases). The CDR3 totals 15 residues. Trimming stripped 8 bases from V and 6 bases from J, with 19 bases between. Germline V CDR1 and CDR2: SGHAT, FQNNGV. CDR3 DNA sequence: TGTGCCAGCCTGGGCCGCAGGGTTGCCGCCGGGGAGCTGTTTTTT. The encoded protein is CASLGRRVAAGELFF.

The chain couples TRBV9 to TRBJ1-1; D might be TRBD1 (5 bases). Germline CDR1 and CDR2: SGDLS and YYNGEE. Trimming left V 0 bases short and J 6 bases short, with 12 bases between. The CDR3 length is 14 residues. The CDR3 reads CASSVAQGGPEAFF. The CDR3 DNA follows: TGTGCCAGCAGCGTAGCTCAGGGAGGGCCTGAAGCTTTCTTT.

The chain combines TRBV5-4 with TRBJ2-1, with D unclear. CDR3 length: 12 residues. V gave up 1 base and J gave up 5 bases, with 4 bases separating them. Germline V gene sequence: CDR1 SGHNT, CDR2 YYREEE (reference sequence). The DNA for the CDR3 is TGTGCCAGCAGCTTGTGGGACAATGAGCAGTTCTTC. It codes for CASSLWDNEQFF.

The chain uses TRBV20-1 and TRBJ1-6; D gene ambiguous. Germline V gene sequence: CDR1 DFQATT, CDR2 SNEGSKA (reference sequence). V was pared by 3 bases and J by 8 bases, with 2 bases between. The CDR3 consists of 10 residues. The CDR3, as DNA: TGCAGTGCTAGTGATTCACCCCTCCACTTT. This gives the protein CSASDSPLHF.